This paragraph reports one TCR beta chain. Its target is not known. This may be a read error, as it is one base from a much larger clone. This sample is part of a study of T cells in Graves' hyperthyroidism and ophthalmopathy. Study-level results: Blood also contained most expanded thyroid clonotypes above 0.001. Ophthalmopathy and stable hyperthyroidism were told apart by a 13 V-J model.

Clinical symptoms, serum thyroxine and TRAb, thyroid ultrasound and orbital computed tomography were used for the diagnoses. Germline values: CDR1 SGHVS, CDR2 FQNEAQ. With V trimmed by 5 bases and J by 3 bases, 5 bases remained unmatched. The CDR3 covers 14 residues. From RNA transcripts, TCR beta CDR3 regions were amplified. Using the HTBI primer set, a first-round RT-PCR was run on the TCR CDR3. TCRdb analysed the multiplex PCR reads with MiXCR anew, one entry per CDR3 protein. Here the sample spans some 300,000 distinct CDR3 sequences, approximately 13% being singletons. The specimen sequenced was blood. The chain couples TRBV7-8 to TRBJ1-1; 8 nucleotides match TRBD1. The receptor comes from a woman between 35 and 50 years old with Graves' hyperthyroidism. The DNA for the CDR3 is TGTGCCAGCAGCACCACGACAGGGGACACTGAAGCTTTCTTT. This encodes CASSTTTGDTEAFF.